The 9 T cell receptor beta chains presented below share a single source sample, sequenced in a study of CD8+CD57+ T cells in acquired aplastic anemia. CD8+CD57+ cell expansion had been shown by flow cytometry in patients chosen for sequencing. The template for TCR beta VDJ and CDR3 sequence profiling was genomic DNA. TCRdb redid the calling of the reads with MiXCR, one entry per CDR3 protein. The data contain roughly 160,000 distinct CDR3 sequences, under 55% of them singletons. Sample: sorted CD4+, CD8+, or CD8+CD57+ T cells (not recorded which) from PBMCs. Every receptor here comes from a human donor with aplastic anemia.

This clonotype has ten or more counts. The chain carries TRBV5-6 and TRBJ2-1; the match to TRBD2 covers 7 bases. The CDR3 loop spans 15 amino acids. CDR1 and CDR2 from the germline V gene are SGHDT and YYEEEE. Trimming cost V 1 base and J 3 bases; bases outside gene matches: 4. CDR3 loop: CASSLRASGYNEQFF. In nucleotides, the CDR3 is TGTGCCAGCAGCTTGAGGGCTAGCGGCTACAATGAGCAGTTCTTC.

Many counts were recorded for this clonotype. The gene calls are TRBV19 and TRBJ2-6; D is possibly TRBD1 (6 bases). CDR1 is LNHDA, CDR2 SQIVND, per germline (reference sequence). CDR3 length: 15 residues. The germline V and J ends were trimmed by 1 base and 4 bases, with 8 bases remaining between them. As DNA, the CDR3 is TGTGCCAGTAGTATAGGGACAGCGGGGGCCAACGTCCTGACTTTC. Translated: CASSIGTAGANVLTF.

V is TRBV19 and J is TRBJ2-3; D may be TRBD1 (5 bases). Deletions cut 4 bases from V and 3 bases from J, with 8 bases between. The CDR3 spans 13 residues. The germline CDR1 and CDR2 sequences are LNHDA and SQIVND (reference sequence). The CDR3 sequence is CASSSRDTDTQYF. CDR3 coding DNA: TGTGCCAGTAGTAGCAGGGATACAGATACGCAGTATTTT. Full variable domain (outside the CDR3, taken from reference TRBV19 and TRBJ2-3): DGGITQSPKYLFRKEGQNVTLSCEQNLNHDAMYWYRQDPGQGLRLIYYSQIVNDFQKGDIAEGYSVSREKKESFPLTVTSAQKNPTAFYLCASSSRDTDTQYFGPGTRLTVL.

In the case of this clonotype: An end of the junction does not agree with germline; a read error may underlie this. The V gene is TRBV15, the J gene TRBJ1-4; a weak D match, TRBD1 (5 bases). The germline V gene encodes CDR1 LNHNV and CDR2 YYDKDF (reference sequence). The CDR3 is 13 residues long. The DNA of the CDR3 is TGTGCCACCAGCAGGCCCTTGGGGGAAAAACTGCTTTTT. Its protein product is CATSRPLGEKLLF.

The V gene is TRBV19, the J gene TRBJ1-2, with D hard to call. In germline, CDR1 is LNHDA, CDR2 SQIVND (reference sequence). The CDR3 has 13 residues. Deletions cut 6 bases from V and 4 bases from J, with 12 bases between. This CDR3 is CASRLTGVYGYTF. The CDR3 coding sequence is TGTGCCAGTAGACTAACCGGGGTCTATGGCTACACCTTC.

This clonotype was observed at least ten times. The chain links TRBV19 to TRBJ2-7; D is unresolved. The CDR3 covers 13 residues. Trimming pared 2 bases from V and 1 base from J, leaving 6 bases between. Germline V gene sequence: CDR1 LNHDA, CDR2 SQIVND (reference sequence). Here the CDR3 reads CASSIKDSYEQYF. In DNA form, the CDR3 reads TGTGCCAGTAGTATAAAGGATTCCTACGAGCAGTACTTC.

This chain joins TRBV6-1 and TRBJ2-1, with TRBD2 as a possible D gene (6 bases). CDR1 MNHNS and CDR2 SASEGT come from the germline V gene. Trimming shortened V by 4 bases and J by 2 bases, and 12 bases separated the two germline ends. This CDR3 has 15 amino acids. CDR3 in amino acids: CASSGESGAYNEQFF. The CDR3 DNA reads TGTGCCAGCAGTGGAGAATCGGGAGCCTACAATGAGCAGTTCTTC.

This clonotype occurred a few times. The chain links TRBV6-4 to TRBJ1-5, with a possible D match to TRBD1 (5 bases). The CDR3 is made up of 17 amino acids. The V end lost 3 bases, the J end lost 0 bases, and 15 bases lay between the germline ends. The germline CDR1 and CDR2 sequences are MRHNA and SNTAGT. The chain's CDR3 is CASSDRASGHSNQPQHF. In nucleotides, the CDR3 is TGTGCCAGCAGTGATCGCGCCTCGGGGCATAGCAATCAGCCCCAGCATTTT.

The chain links TRBV15 to TRBJ1-4; TRBD1 aligns across 9 bases. The trim removed 8 bases at V and 10 bases at J, leaving 8 bases unmatched. Germline CDR1 is LNHNV and CDR2 is YYDKDF (reference sequence). The length of the CDR3 is 13 residues. The CDR3, as DNA: TGTGCCACCCAACAGGGGGCGATCGGAAAACTGTTTTTT. It encodes CATQQGAIGKLFF.